Reported below is one T cell receptor beta chain. What it binds is not known. Germline values: CDR1 SQVTM, CDR2 ANQGSEA. The CDR3 is 11 residues long. J gave up 3 bases and V 6 bases, and 1 base lay outside the gene matches. This specimen comes from a study of siplizumab effects on memory and regulatory T cells. Data came from immunoSEQ multiplex PCR; TCRdb stores just in-frame clones and leaves some out. The sample lists around 65,000 clones; less than 80% were seen once. Study outcomes and limitations: Fewer alloreactive sequences mapped to unstimulated CD4+ memory cells under siplizumab.

The chain carries TRBV29-1 and TRBJ2-5, with 7 positions matching TRBD1. Sequencing was carried out using memory CD4+ T cells sorted from blood. The sequence was obtained from a human donor in good health. The DNA of the CDR3 is TGCAGCGTGACAGGGAAAGAGACCCAGTACTTC. Residues: CSVTGKETQYF.